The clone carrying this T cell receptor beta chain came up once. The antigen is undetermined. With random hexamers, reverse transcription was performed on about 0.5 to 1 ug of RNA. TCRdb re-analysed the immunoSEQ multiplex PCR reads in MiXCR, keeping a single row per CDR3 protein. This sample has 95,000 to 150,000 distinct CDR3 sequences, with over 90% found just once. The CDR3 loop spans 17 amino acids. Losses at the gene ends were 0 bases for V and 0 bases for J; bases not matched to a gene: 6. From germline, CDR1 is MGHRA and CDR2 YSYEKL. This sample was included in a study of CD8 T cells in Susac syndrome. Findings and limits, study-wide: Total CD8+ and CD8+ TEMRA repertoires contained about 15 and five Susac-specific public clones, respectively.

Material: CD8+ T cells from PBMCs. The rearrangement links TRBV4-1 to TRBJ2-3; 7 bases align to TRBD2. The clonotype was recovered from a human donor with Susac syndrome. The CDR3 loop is CASSQEGSGDSTDTQYF. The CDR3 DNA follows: TGCGCCAGCAGCCAAGAAGGAAGCGGGGATAGCACAGATACGCAGTATTTT.